Described below is a single T cell receptor (beta chain) sequence and its context. This sample was taken from a study of blood T cell repertoires in COVID-19. Profiling relied on immunoSEQ multiplex PCR, and the TCRdb table lists in-frame clones only, not all of them. Of about 130,000 clones listed, approximately 80% are singletons. This CDR3 has 13 residues. From germline, CDR1 is SGDLS and CDR2 YYNGEE. The ends lost 3 bases at V and 4 bases at J; junction bases unmatched: 4. Input material: PBMCs or T cells enriched from blood (not recorded which). The chain uses TRBV9 and TRBJ2-7; 7 bases align to TRBD2. This receptor was obtained from a man aged 45-60 years who had recovered from COVID-19. DNA of the CDR3: TGTGCCAGCAGCGCCGGGACTACTTACGAGCAGTACTTC. Translated: CASSAGTTYEQYF.